This is a list of T cell receptor beta chains from one sample in a study of blood T cell repertoires in COVID-19. This table comes from immunoSEQ multiplex PCR, and its TCRdb copy is limited to in-frame clones, with some not included. Among approximately 450,000 clones listed, roughly 90% were seen once. Source material: peripheral blood. The receptors were gathered from a young woman with acute or convalescent COVID-19. The conserved cysteine and the conserved F or W are not part of the CDR3 here.

>TRBJ2-7|TRBV14
ASSQGRTFSYEQY
>TRBJ2-7|TRBV18
ASSPAGQQGYEQY
>TRBJ2-1|TRBV28
ASSSWGGANEQF
>TRBJ1-1|TRBV5-1
ASSLVRQAGTEAF
>TRBJ2-2|TRBV4-1
ASSHMLLGGTGELF
>TRBJ2-1|TRBV3-1/TRBV3-2
ASSQYGLADRNEQF
>TRBJ2-1|TRBV2
ASSGIGTSGKNEQF
>TRBJ1-1|TRBV29-1
SVAYPGQGWTEAF
>TRBJ1-5|TRBV7-6
ASSLHPGQDDHQPQH
>TRBJ2-5|TRBV15
ATSRDLGQGETQY
>TRBJ1-3|TRBV7-9
ASSHPGTELKVGNTIY
>TRBJ2-2|TRBV4-1
ASSQPLAGGAGELF
>TRBJ1-1|TRBV5-6
ASSVTGLGPAF
>TRBJ2-7|TRBV11-2
ASSLVSTREQY
>TRBJ2-7|TRBV7-8
ASSPRGVSSYEQY
>TRBJ2-7|TRBV18
ASSSGQTYEQY
>TRBJ2-5|TRBV7-9
ASSLVGTGGQKTQY
>TRBJ2-2|TRBV30
ALTGVSGELF
>TRBJ2-2|TRBV5-8
ASSLVQGASGELF
>TRBJ2-7|TRBV5-4
ASSQSGESSYEQY
>TRBJ1-1|TRBV5-1
ASSFRQGAMNTEAF
>TRBJ1-6|TRBV29-1
SVTACEGAGNSPLH
>TRBJ2-2|TRBV5-4
ASTQTGRNTGELF
>TRBJ2-5|TRBV5-1
ASRPLRGQDRYQETQY
>TRBJ1-1|TRBV4-1
ASSQATRNTEAF
>TRBJ1-2|TRBV19
ASNQGNYGYT
>TRBJ2-3|TRBV18
ASSVYSTDTQY
>TRBJ2-7|TRBV11-2
ASSISTAPSYEQY
>TRBJ1-1|TRBV7-2
ASTRQANMNTEAF
>TRBJ2-7|TRBV1
TSSTGQGLRDEQY
>TRBJ1-1|TRBV29-1
SVKTGMNTEAF
>TRBJ2-7|TRBV6-5
ASILSPGLGYEQY
>TRBJ1-6|TRBV6-5
ASRIGGNNSPLH
>TRBJ2-7|TRBV4-1
ASSQDLGLPTYEQY
>TRBJ1-1|TRBV18
ASSPEIQAEAF
>TRBJ2-2|TRBV28
ASSAGTGLVIMNTGELF
>TRBJ2-2|TRBV19
ASSPGRWNTGELF
>TRBJ1-5|TRBV9
ASSAGEEPQH
>TRBJ2-5|TRBV5-1
ASSLGDRVGETQY
>TRBJ2-5|TRBV4-1
ASSQDRVQETQY
>TRBJ2-1|TRBV24-1
ATSAVAGTPTYNEQF